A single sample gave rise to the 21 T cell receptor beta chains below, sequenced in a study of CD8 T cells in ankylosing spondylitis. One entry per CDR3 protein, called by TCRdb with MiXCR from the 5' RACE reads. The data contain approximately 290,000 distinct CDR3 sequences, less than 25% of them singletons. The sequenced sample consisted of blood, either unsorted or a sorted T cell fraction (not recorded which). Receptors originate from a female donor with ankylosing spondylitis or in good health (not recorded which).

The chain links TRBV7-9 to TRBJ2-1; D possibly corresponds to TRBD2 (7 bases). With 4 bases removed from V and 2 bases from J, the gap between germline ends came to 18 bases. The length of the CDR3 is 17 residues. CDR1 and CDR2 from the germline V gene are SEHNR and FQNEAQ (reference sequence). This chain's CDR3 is CASSSPAGALPYNEQFF. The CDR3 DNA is TGTGCCAGCAGCTCGCCTGCGGGGGCTCTGCCCTACAATGAGCAGTTCTTC.

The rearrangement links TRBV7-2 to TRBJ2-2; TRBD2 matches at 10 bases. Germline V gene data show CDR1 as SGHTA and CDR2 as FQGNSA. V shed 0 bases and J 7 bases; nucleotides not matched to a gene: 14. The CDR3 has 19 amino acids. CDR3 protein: CASSLAGLGLAGVSGELFF. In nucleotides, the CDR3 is TGTGCCAGCAGCTTAGCTGGTTTAGGTCTAGCGGGAGTCAGCGGGGAGCTGTTTTTT.

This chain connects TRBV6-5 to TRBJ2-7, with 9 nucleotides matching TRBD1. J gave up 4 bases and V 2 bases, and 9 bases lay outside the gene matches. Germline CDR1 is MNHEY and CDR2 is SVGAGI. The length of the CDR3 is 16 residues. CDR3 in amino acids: CASSYLTGGRLYEQYF. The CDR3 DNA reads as TGTGCCAGCAGTTACCTAACAGGGGGCCGCCTTTACGAGCAGTACTTC.

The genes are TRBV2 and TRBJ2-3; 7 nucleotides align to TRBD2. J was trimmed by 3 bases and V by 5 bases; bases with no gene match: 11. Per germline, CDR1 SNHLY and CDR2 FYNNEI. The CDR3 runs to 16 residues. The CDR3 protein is CASSQRGGRRTDTQYF. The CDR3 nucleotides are TGTGCCAGCAGTCAAAGGGGCGGGAGAAGAACAGATACGCAGTATTTT.

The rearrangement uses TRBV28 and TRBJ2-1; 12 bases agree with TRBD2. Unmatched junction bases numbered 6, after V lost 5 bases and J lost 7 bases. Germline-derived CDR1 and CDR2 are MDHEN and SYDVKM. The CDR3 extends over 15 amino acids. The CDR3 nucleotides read TGTGCCAGCAGTCAGACTAGCGGGAGAGGAAATGAGCAGTTCTTC. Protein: CASSQTSGRGNEQFF.

The CDR3 loop is CSASSPTVPYEQYF. The DNA of the CDR3 is TGCAGTGCTAGTTCCCCCACAGTACCCTACGAGCAGTACTTC. J is TRBJ2-7 and V is TRBV20-1; unclear D gene. CDR3 size: 14 residues. With 3 bases removed from V and 2 bases from J, the gap between germline ends came to 14 bases. Germline CDR1 DFQATT, CDR2 SNEGSKA (reference sequence).

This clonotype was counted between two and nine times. CDR3 in amino acids: CSVHPGRSYEQYF. The CDR3, as DNA: TGCAGTGTTCATCCCGGGCGCTCCTACGAGCAGTACTTC. The rearrangement links TRBV20-1 to TRBJ2-7; unclear D gene. V gave up 7 bases and J gave up 0 bases, with 13 bases separating them. The CDR3 sequence is 13 residues long. CDR1 DFQATT and CDR2 SNEGSKA come from the germline V gene (reference sequence).

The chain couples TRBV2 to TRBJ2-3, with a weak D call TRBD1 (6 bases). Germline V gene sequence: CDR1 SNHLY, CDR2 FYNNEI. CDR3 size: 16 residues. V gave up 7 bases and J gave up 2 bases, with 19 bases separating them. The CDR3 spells CASMTRPGASTDTQYF. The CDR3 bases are TGTGCCAGCATGACGCGGCCAGGGGCGTCCACAGATACGCAGTATTTT.

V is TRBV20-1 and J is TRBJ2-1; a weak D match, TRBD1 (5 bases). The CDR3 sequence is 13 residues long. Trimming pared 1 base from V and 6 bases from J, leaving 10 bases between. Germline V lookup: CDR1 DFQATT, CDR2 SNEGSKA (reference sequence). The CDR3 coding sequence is TGCAGTGCTAGAGTTAGGGGCTTCAATGAGCAGTTCTTC. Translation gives CSARVRGFNEQFF.

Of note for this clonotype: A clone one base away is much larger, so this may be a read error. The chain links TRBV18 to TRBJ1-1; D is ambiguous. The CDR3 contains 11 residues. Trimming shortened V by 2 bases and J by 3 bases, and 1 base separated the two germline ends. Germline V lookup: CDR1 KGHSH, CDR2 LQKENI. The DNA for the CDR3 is TGTGCCAGCTCACCAGACACTGAAGCTTTCTTT. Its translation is CASSPDTEAFF.

This CDR3 reads CSARASGSEDTQYF. CDR3 nucleotide sequence: TGCAGTGCTAGGGCTAGCGGGAGTGAAGATACGCAGTATTTT. The chain employs TRBV20-1 and TRBJ2-3; 10 bases are shared with TRBD2. After removal of 3 bases from V and 5 bases from J, the junction contained 5 bases not matched to a gene. This CDR3 spans 14 amino acids. From germline, CDR1 is DFQATT and CDR2 SNEGSKA (reference sequence).

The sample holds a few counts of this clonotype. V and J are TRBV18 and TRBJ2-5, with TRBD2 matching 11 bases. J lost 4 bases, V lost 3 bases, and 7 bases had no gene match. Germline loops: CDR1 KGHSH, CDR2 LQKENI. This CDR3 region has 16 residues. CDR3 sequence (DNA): TGTGCCAGCTCACCCCAGACTAGCGGGAATGGAGAGACCCAGTACTTC. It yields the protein CASSPQTSGNGETQYF.

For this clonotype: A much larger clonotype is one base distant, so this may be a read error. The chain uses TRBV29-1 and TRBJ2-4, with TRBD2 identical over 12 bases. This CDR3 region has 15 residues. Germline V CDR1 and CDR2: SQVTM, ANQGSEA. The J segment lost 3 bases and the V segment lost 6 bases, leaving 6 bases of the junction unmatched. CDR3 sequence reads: CSVSGTSGFKNIQYF. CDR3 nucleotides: TGCAGCGTATCCGGGACTAGCGGGTTCAAAAACATTCAGTACTTC.

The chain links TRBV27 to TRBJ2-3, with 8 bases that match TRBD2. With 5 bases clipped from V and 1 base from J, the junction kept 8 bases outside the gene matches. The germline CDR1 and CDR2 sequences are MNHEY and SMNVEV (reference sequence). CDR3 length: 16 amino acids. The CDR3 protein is CASSPGTRGGTDTQYF. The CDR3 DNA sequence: TGTGCCAGCAGTCCAGGGACTAGAGGGGGCACAGATACGCAGTATTTT.

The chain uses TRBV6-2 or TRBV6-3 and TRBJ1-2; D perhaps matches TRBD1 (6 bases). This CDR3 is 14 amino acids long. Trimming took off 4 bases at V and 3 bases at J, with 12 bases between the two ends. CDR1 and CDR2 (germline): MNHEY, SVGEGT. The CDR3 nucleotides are TGTGCCAGCAGTTTGTACAGGGTCGACTATGGCTACACCTTC. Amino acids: CASSLYRVDYGYTF.

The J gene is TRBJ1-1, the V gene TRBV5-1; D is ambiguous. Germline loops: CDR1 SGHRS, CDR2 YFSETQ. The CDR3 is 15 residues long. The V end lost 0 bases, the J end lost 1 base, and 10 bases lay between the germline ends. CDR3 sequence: CASSLVVQTNTEAFF. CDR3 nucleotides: TGCGCCAGCAGCTTGGTAGTACAGACGAACACTGAAGCTTTCTTT.

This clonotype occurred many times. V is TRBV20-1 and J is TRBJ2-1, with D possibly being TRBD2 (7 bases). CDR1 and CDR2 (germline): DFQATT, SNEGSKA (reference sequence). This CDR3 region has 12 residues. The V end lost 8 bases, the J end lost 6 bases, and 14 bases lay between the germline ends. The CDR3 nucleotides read TGCAGTACAAAGGGGGGGTTCAATGAGCAGTTCTTC. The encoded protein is CSTKGGFNEQFF.

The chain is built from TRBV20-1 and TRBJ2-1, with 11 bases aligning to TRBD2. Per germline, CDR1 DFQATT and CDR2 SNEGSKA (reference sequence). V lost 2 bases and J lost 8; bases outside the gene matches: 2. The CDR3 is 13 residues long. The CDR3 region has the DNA TGCAGTGCTAGACCTAGCGGGAGGTATGAGCAGTTCTTC. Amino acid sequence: CSARPSGRYEQFF.

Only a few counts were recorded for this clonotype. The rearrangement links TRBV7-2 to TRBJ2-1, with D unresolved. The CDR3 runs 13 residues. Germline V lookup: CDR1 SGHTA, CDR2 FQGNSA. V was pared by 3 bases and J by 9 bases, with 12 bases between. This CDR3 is CASSFGHTVEQFF. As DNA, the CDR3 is TGTGCCAGCAGCTTTGGCCATACGGTTGAGCAGTTCTTC.

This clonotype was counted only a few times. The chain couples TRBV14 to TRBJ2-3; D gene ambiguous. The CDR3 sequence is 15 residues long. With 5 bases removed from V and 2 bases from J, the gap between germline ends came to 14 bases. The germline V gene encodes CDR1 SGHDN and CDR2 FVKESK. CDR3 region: CASSARRIDTDTQYF. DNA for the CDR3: TGTGCCAGCAGCGCCAGACGAATAGACACAGATACGCAGTATTTT.

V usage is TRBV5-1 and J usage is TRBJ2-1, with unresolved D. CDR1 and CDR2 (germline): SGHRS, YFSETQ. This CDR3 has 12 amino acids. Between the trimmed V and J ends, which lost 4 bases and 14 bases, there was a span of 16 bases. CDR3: CASSAPDLAKFF. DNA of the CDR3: TGCGCCAGCAGCGCCCCGGATCTGGCAAAGTTCTTC.